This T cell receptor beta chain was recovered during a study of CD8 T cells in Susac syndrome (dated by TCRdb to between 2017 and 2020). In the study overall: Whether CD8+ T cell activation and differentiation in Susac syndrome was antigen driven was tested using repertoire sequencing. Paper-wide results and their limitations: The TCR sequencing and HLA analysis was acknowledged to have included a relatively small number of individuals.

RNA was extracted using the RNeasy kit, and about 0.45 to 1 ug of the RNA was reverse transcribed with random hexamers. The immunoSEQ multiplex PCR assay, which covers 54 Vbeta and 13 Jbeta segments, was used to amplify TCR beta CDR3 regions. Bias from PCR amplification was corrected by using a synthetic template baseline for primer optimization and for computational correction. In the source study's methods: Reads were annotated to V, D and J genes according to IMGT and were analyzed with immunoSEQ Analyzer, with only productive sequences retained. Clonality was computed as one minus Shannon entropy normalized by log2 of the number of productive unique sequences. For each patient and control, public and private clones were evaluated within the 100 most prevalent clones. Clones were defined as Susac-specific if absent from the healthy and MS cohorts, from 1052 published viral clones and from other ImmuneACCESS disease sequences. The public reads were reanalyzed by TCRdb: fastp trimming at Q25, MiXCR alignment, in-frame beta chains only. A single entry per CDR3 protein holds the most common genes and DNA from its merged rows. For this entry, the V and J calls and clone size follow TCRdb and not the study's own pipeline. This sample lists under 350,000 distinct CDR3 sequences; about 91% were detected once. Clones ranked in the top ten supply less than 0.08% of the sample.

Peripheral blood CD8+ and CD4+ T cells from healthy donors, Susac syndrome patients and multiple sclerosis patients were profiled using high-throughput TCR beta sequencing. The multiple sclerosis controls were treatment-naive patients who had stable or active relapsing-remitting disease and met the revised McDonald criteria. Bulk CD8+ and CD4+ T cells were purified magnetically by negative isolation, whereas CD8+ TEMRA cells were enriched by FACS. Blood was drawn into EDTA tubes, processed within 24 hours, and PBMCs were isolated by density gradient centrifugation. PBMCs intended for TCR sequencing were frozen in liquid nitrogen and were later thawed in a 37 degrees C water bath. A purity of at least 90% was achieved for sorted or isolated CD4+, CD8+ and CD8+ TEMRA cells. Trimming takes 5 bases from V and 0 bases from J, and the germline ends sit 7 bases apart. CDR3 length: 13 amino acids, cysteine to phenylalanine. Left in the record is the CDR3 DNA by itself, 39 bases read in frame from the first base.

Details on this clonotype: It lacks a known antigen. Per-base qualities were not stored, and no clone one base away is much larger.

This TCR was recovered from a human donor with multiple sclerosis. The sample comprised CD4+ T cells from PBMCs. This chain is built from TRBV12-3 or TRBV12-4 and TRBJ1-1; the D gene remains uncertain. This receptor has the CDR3 CASSTHLNTEAFF. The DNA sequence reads TGTGCCAGCAGTACCCACTTGAACACTGAAGCTTTCTTT.